The next 29 T cell receptor beta chains were all read from a single sample in a study of T cell responses to AZD1222 COVID-19 vaccine. Sequencing used immunoSEQ multiplex PCR; TCRdb keeps in-frame clones, though not all of them. The profile shows some 70,000 clones, over 70% of them singletons. The sequences come from peripheral blood, collected 28 days after the second AZD1222 dose. The source of these receptors is an adult who received the AZD1222 COVID-19 vaccine.

The chain has TRBV3-1 (or the pseudogene TRBV3-2) and TRBJ2-3; 9 bases match TRBD2. V shed 10 bases and J 0 bases; nucleotides not matched to a gene: 8. Germline V gene lookup returns CDR1 LGHDT and CDR2 YNNKEL (reference sequence). The CDR3 loop spans 15 amino acids. CDR3 nucleotide sequence: TGTGCCATAGCGGCCGGACTAGCGAGCACAGATACGCAGTATTTT. Translation gives CAIAAGLASTDTQYF.

The chain recombines TRBV6-5 with TRBJ1-2; 11 nucleotides align to TRBD1. The V and J ends lost 4 bases and 6 bases, in that order; junction bases with no gene match: 4. CDR1 is MNHEY and CDR2 is SVGAGI in the germline V gene. The CDR3 loop spans 14 amino acids. CDR3 protein: CASSSGQGAHGYTF. The CDR3 DNA reads TGTGCCAGCAGTTCCGGACAGGGGGCACATGGCTACACCTTC.

The chain combines TRBV18 with TRBJ2-1; 11 bases are a match to TRBD1. The ends lost 3 bases at V and 6 bases at J; junction bases unmatched: 4. This CDR3 contains 15 residues. The germline V gene encodes CDR1 KGHSH and CDR2 LQKENI. DNA for the CDR3: TGTGCCAGCTCACCCGGGGGGACAGGGGGCAATGAGCAGTTCTTC. Encoded protein: CASSPGGTGGNEQFF.

This chain uses TRBV27 with TRBJ2-7; unclear D gene. Germline lookup yields CDR1 MNHEY and CDR2 SMNVEV (reference sequence). This CDR3 is 11 amino acids long. The V and J ends lost 5 bases and 4 bases respectively, with 6 bases between them. CDR3 sequence: CASSEGYEQYF. The CDR3 DNA reads TGTGCCAGCAGTGAAGGGTACGAGCAGTACTTC.

This chain connects TRBV30 to TRBJ1-3; D may be TRBD1 (5 bases). The CDR3 totals 14 residues. Trimming took off 4 bases at V and 2 bases at J, with 12 bases between the two ends. The germline V gene has CDR1 GTSNPN and CDR2 SVGIG (reference sequence). The chain's CDR3 is CAWNRDAAGNTIYF. CDR3 in DNA: TGTGCCTGGAACCGGGACGCCGCTGGAAACACCATATATTTT.

This sequence joins TRBV7-2 and TRBJ2-7; 8 bases align to TRBD1. The J segment lost 2 bases and the V segment lost 5 bases, leaving 5 bases of the junction unmatched. Germline CDR1 SGHTA, CDR2 FQGNSA. CDR3 size: 14 residues. The CDR3 DNA reads TGTGCCAGCAGCCCCGGACAGGGACCCTACGAGCAGTACTTC. The encoded protein is CASSPGQGPYEQYF. The whole variable domain, remainder taken from reference TRBV7-2 and TRBJ2-7, is GAGVSQSPSNKVTEKGKDVELRCDPISGHTALYWYRQSLGQGLEFLIYFQGNSAPDKSGLPSDRFSAERTGGSVSTLTIQRTQQEDSAVYLCASSPGQGPYEQYFGPGTRLTVT.

The rearrangement links TRBV5-1 to TRBJ1-4; D gene ambiguous. V was shortened by 2 bases and J by 3 bases, with 8 bases between the two germline ends. Germline V gene sequence: CDR1 SGHRS, CDR2 YFSETQ. CDR3 length: 14 residues. CDR3 protein: CASSFGSPNEKLFF. The CDR3 DNA follows: TGCGCCAGCAGCTTCGGGAGCCCTAATGAAAAACTGTTTTTT.

The chain recombines TRBV5-1 with TRBJ1-5, with D unresolved. V was trimmed by 1 base and J by 5 bases, leaving 7 bases between them. Germline assignment: CDR1 SGHRS and CDR2 YFSETQ. The CDR3 runs to 13 residues. The CDR3 nucleotides read TGCGCCAGCAGCTTGAGTGGCGATCAGCCCCAGCATTTT. Its translation is CASSLSGDQPQHF.

The chain employs TRBV7-8 and TRBJ2-2, with no clear D. The CDR3 runs 14 residues. CDR1 and CDR2 from the germline V gene are SGHVS and FQNEAQ. Trimming removed 1 base at V and 1 base at J, with 4 bases between. Written as DNA, the CDR3 is TGTGCCAGCAGCTTAGGGATGAACACCGGGGAGCTGTTTTTT. Translation gives CASSLGMNTGELFF.

V usage is TRBV7-8 and J usage is TRBJ2-1; 8 positions agree with TRBD2. Germline CDR1 is SGHVS and CDR2 is FQNEAQ. After removal of 5 bases from V and 7 bases from J, the junction contained 13 bases not matched to a gene. The CDR3 runs 16 residues. For the CDR3, the DNA is TGTGCCAGCAGCCGATCCGGGACTAGGAGGGGGAATGAGCAGTTCTTC. It yields the protein CASSRSGTRRGNEQFF.

The genes are TRBV4-1 and TRBJ1-5; D is unresolved. Germline CDR1 reads MGHRA; CDR2 reads YSYEKL. This CDR3 spans 16 amino acids. Deletions cut 0 bases from V and 3 bases from J, with 12 bases between. The CDR3 sequence: CASSQEGIRYNQPQHF. Written as DNA, the CDR3 is TGCGCCAGCAGCCAAGAGGGGATCCGATACAATCAGCCCCAGCATTTT.

The J gene is TRBJ2-7, the V gene TRBV7-9; the D gene is possibly TRBD1 (6 bases). Germline V gene lookup returns CDR1 SEHNR and CDR2 FQNEAQ (reference sequence). The V end lost 3 bases, the J end lost 0 bases, and 9 bases lay between the germline ends. The CDR3 totals 14 residues. CDR3 sequence: CASSFQGPSYEQYF. As DNA, the CDR3 is TGTGCCAGCAGCTTCCAGGGGCCCTCCTACGAGCAGTACTTC.

The V and J genes are TRBV20-1 and TRBJ2-2; D may be TRBD2 (6 bases). V was cut by 3 bases and J by 0 bases, with 11 bases left in between. This CDR3 is 15 amino acids long. Germline V lookup: CDR1 DFQATT, CDR2 SNEGSKA (reference sequence). The CDR3 protein is CSASPGTSNTGELFF. The CDR3 DNA reads as TGCAGTGCTAGTCCCGGGACTTCGAACACCGGGGAGCTGTTTTTT.

V gene TRBV10-3 combines with J gene TRBJ1-5; tentative D call: TRBD1 (6 bases). The ends were cut back, 0 bases at V and 4 bases at J, with 13 bases in the middle. The CDR3 has 16 amino acids. Germline loops: CDR1 ENHRY, CDR2 SYGVKD. The CDR3 here is CAISESQTGINQPQHF. The CDR3 region has the DNA TGTGCCATCAGTGAGTCGCAGACAGGAATAAATCAGCCCCAGCATTTT.

V usage is TRBV10-3 and J usage is TRBJ1-5, with 8 bases identical to TRBD1. The CDR3 consists of 14 residues. J lost 2 bases, V lost 9 bases, and 6 bases had no gene match. CDR1 is ENHRY and CDR2 is SYGVKD in the germline V gene. The CDR3 is CAIRQGPGNQPQHF. CDR3 bases: TGTGCCATAAGACAGGGGCCCGGCAATCAGCCCCAGCATTTT.

The chain links TRBV21-1 to TRBJ2-3; the listed D gene, TRBD1, was not tested against the DNA. TRBV21-1 is assigned pseudogene status. The CDR3 is 15 residues long. The CDR3 protein is CASKGEMRATDTQYF. CDR3 sequence (DNA): TGTGCCAGCAAGGGGGAAATGAGGGCCACAGATACGCAGTATTTT.

Within the sample, this clone is medium-sized (0.01 to 0.1%). This chain connects TRBV30 to TRBJ1-6; 9 nucleotides match TRBD1. The CDR3 is 18 amino acids. Germline lookup yields CDR1 GTSNPN and CDR2 SVGIG (reference sequence). Germline trimming cut 1 base from V and 0 bases from J; bases unmatched to any gene: 7. CDR3 nucleotide sequence: TGTGCCTGGAGTGGGGGACAGGGAATCAGCTCCTATAATTCACCCCTCCACTTT. It specifies CAWSGGQGISSYNSPLHF.

This clone is a singleton in its sample. The chain has TRBV28 and TRBJ1-6; TRBD1 matches at 9 bases. Looked up from germline, CDR1 is MDHEN and CDR2 is SYDVKM. The CDR3 extends over 15 amino acids. J was trimmed by 9 bases and V by 2 bases; bases with no gene match: 5. CDR3 DNA: TGTGCCAGCAGTTTAACCGGGACAGGGCTTTCACCCCTCCACTTT. This gives the protein CASSLTGTGLSPLHF.

This chain links TRBV27 with TRBJ1-5, with D possibly TRBD1 on 6 matching bases. The CDR3 contains 17 residues. Trimming removed 5 bases at V and 5 bases at J, with 22 bases between. Germline V gene sequence: CDR1 MNHEY, CDR2 SMNVEV (reference sequence). CDR3 region: CASSPWAPTGIHQPQHF. The CDR3 coding sequence is TGTGCCAGCAGTCCGTGGGCACCTACAGGGATACATCAGCCCCAGCATTTT.

The genes are TRBV10-1 and TRBJ2-3, with 10 bases that match TRBD1. CDR1 is WNHNN, CDR2 SYGVQD, per germline (reference sequence). The CDR3 is 14 amino acids. Trimming removed 6 bases from V and 3 bases from J; junction bases left unmatched: 3. The chain's CDR3 is CASRQGQGTDTQYF. DNA of the CDR3: TGCGCCAGCAGGCAGGGACAGGGGACAGATACGCAGTATTTT.

This clone was counted only a few times. In nucleotides, the CDR3 is TGTGCCAGCATTCGCCCCGGTACCGGGACTCATGCCTACGAGCAGTACTTC. Its translation is CASIRPGTGTHAYEQYF. This chain links TRBV6-6 with TRBJ2-7; the D gene is possibly TRBD2 (6 bases). Germline loops: CDR1 MNHNY, CDR2 SVGAGI (reference sequence). The CDR3 sequence is 17 residues long. V was trimmed by 7 bases and J by 2 bases, leaving 24 bases between them.

The V gene is TRBV7-2, the J gene TRBJ2-2; D unclear. The germline gives CDR1 SGHTA, CDR2 FQGNSA. V dropped 2 bases and J dropped 5 bases, with 3 bases sitting between them. This CDR3 spans 12 amino acids. CDR3 nucleotides: TGTGCCAGCAGCTTACAAACCGGGGAGCTGTTTTTT. Protein sequence: CASSLQTGELFF.

This chain links TRBV20-1 with TRBJ1-3; D is undetermined. Germline assignment: CDR1 DFQATT and CDR2 SNEGSKA (reference sequence). The CDR3 runs 11 residues. The germline V and J ends were trimmed by 0 bases and 7 bases, with 4 bases remaining between them. The CDR3 reads CSARDPNTIYF. DNA of the CDR3: TGCAGTGCTAGAGATCCCAACACCATATATTTT.

In the case of this clone: Additional DNA sequences in this sample encode the identical CDR3. CDR3 loop: CASSQGQGRGYTF. The CDR3 DNA reads as TGCGCCAGCAGCCAGGGACAGGGGAGGGGCTACACCTTC. The rearrangement links TRBV4-3 to TRBJ1-2; 10 bases line up with TRBD1. After removal of 3 bases from V and 8 bases from J, the junction contained 3 bases not matched to a gene. In germline, CDR1 is LGHNA, CDR2 YSLEER. This CDR3 has 13 amino acids.

The chain employs TRBV6-2 or TRBV6-3 and TRBJ1-1, with TRBD1 matching over 10 bases. V gave up 4 bases and J gave up 10 bases; unmatched junction bases: 3. CDR1 is MNHEY, CDR2 SVGEGT, per germline. This CDR3 spans 12 amino acids. The CDR3, as DNA: TGTGCCAGCAGTTCACGGGACAGGGGAGCTTTCTTT. Protein sequence: CASSSRDRGAFF.

This clone was detected only once. J is TRBJ1-1 and V is TRBV6-1; D perhaps matches TRBD1 (5 bases). The CDR3 extends over 15 amino acids. The germline V gene encodes CDR1 MNHNS and CDR2 SASEGT. The V end lost 1 base, the J end lost 5 bases, and 14 bases lay between the germline ends. The CDR3 reads CASSEEARVWTEAFF. As DNA, the CDR3 is TGTGCCAGCAGTGAAGAGGCCAGGGTATGGACTGAAGCTTTCTTT.

J is TRBJ1-2 and V is TRBV13, with D perhaps matching TRBD1 (6 bases). The CDR3 has 14 residues. CDR1 is PRHDT and CDR2 is FYEKMQ in the germline V gene (reference sequence). The V end was cut by 3 bases, the J end by 8 bases, with 16 bases between. CDR3 amino acids: CASSFWQGPLGYTF. CDR3 DNA sequence: TGTGCCAGCAGCTTTTGGCAGGGGCCCCTAGGCTACACCTTC.

The rearrangement uses TRBV2 and TRBJ2-5, with 9 bases that match TRBD2. The CDR3 totals 14 residues. After removal of 7 bases from V and 5 bases from J, the junction contained 8 bases not matched to a gene. Germline CDR1 SNHLY, CDR2 FYNNEI. The chain's CDR3 is CASNSGGSRETQYF. Here the CDR3 DNA reads TGTGCCAGCAATAGCGGGGGTTCTCGGGAGACCCAGTACTTC. Based on the CDR3 plus reference TRBV2 and TRBJ2-5, the full variable domain is EPEVTQTPSHQVTQMGQEVILRCVPISNHLYFYWYRQILGQKVEFLVSFYNNEISEKSEIFDDQFSVERPDGSNFTLKIRSTKLEDSAMYFCASNSGGSRETQYFGPGTRLLVL.

The V gene is TRBV5-6, the J gene TRBJ1-3; 7 nucleotides line up with TRBD1. Looked up from germline, CDR1 is SGHDT and CDR2 is YYEEEE. This CDR3 has 17 amino acids. V dropped 3 bases and J dropped 2; count of bases not matched to a gene: 11. CDR3 DNA: TGTGCCAGCAGCTCAGCCAGACAGGGTAACCCTGGAAACACCATATATTTT. Translation gives CASSSARQGNPGNTIYF.